Below are 17 T cell receptor beta chains sequenced from a single sample in a study of T-cell memory formation after mild COVID-19. Each CDR3 protein is one row after TCRdb ran MiXCR on the 5' RACE reads. This sample carries 300,000 to 350,000 distinct CDR3 sequences, just under 20% of them seen once, and the ten largest clones take about 21%. The sequenced sample consisted of PBMCs or a T cell subset sorted from them (not recorded which). The receptor source for this set is a man aged 18 to 29 who had mild COVID-19 (a few samples of this study predate the infection). Cell type and time point are not known.

This clonotype was seen only a few times. This chain's CDR3 is CASSFLGGRNQPQHF. CDR3 in DNA: TGTGCCAGCAGTTTCCTTGGGGGGCGGAATCAGCCCCAGCATTTT. The chain combines TRBV27 with TRBJ1-5; the D gene is possibly TRBD1 (6 bases). Germline V lookup: CDR1 MNHEY, CDR2 SMNVEV (reference sequence). V gave up 3 bases and J gave up 4 bases, with 13 bases separating them. The CDR3 length is 15 residues.

This chain joins TRBV7-2 and TRBJ2-3, with D perhaps given as TRBD1 or TRBD2 (5 bases each). Trimming shortened V by 6 bases and J by 2 bases, and 12 bases separated the two germline ends. Germline loops: CDR1 SGHTA, CDR2 FQGNSA. The CDR3 has 14 residues. The CDR3 region is CASSRDLATDTQYF. DNA for the CDR3: TGTGCCAGCAGTCGGGACCTTGCCACAGATACGCAGTATTTT.

This clonotype has just a few counts. The CDR3 region has the DNA TGCAGCGTCCCTGATATGTTGTCAACGGGGTTCAAAAACACTGAAGCTTTCTTT. It codes for CSVPDMLSTGFKNTEAFF. The chain couples TRBV29-1 to TRBJ1-1; D remains ambiguous. V lost 6 bases to trimming and J lost 2 bases, with 28 bases between them. Germline-derived CDR1 and CDR2 are SQVTM and ANQGSEA. This CDR3 is built from 18 residues.

This clonotype was seen only a few times. The chain has TRBV20-1 and TRBJ2-3, with TRBD1 matching over 11 bases. This CDR3 spans 16 amino acids. V was clipped by 3 bases and J by 2 bases; unmatched bases: 7. Germline V gene data show CDR1 as DFQATT and CDR2 as SNEGSKA (reference sequence). The CDR3 protein is CSARTPGQGDTDTQYF. CDR3 nucleotide sequence: TGCAGTGCTAGGACGCCGGGACAGGGGGACACAGATACGCAGTATTTT.

This chain links TRBV5-1 with TRBJ1-6; 8 nucleotides match TRBD1. V lost 7 bases to trimming and J lost 9 bases; unmatched junction nucleotides: 3. The CDR3 has 12 residues. CDR1 and CDR2 (germline): SGHRS, YFSETQ. CDR3 amino acids: CASGQGGSPLHF. CDR3 in DNA: TGCGCCAGCGGACAGGGAGGTTCACCCCTCCACTTT.

This clonotype was counted between two and nine times. The chain carries TRBV5-1 and TRBJ2-1; tentatively, D is TRBD1 (6 bases). The germline gives CDR1 SGHRS, CDR2 YFSETQ. CDR3 length: 12 residues. V lost 7 bases and J 7 bases, leaving 12 bases between the germline ends. The CDR3 sequence: CASRDTGNEQFF. CDR3 bases: TGCGCCAGCCGGGACACTGGGAATGAGCAGTTCTTC.

This chain links TRBV4-1 with TRBJ2-2; D perhaps matches TRBD1 (9 bases). Germline CDR1 MGHRA, CDR2 YSYEKL. This CDR3 has 17 residues. V was shortened by 7 bases and J by 5 bases, with 23 bases between the two germline ends. The CDR3 protein is CASTLRGGQGGTGELFF. CDR3 bases: TGCGCCAGCACCCTACGGGGGGGACAGGGTGGAACCGGGGAGCTGTTTTTT.

This clonotype has just a few counts. This chain uses TRBV5-1 with TRBJ2-3; D not resolved. Deletions cut 0 bases from V and 8 bases from J, with 7 bases between. This CDR3 contains 12 residues. The V gene's germline CDR1 is SGHRS and CDR2 YFSETQ. DNA of the CDR3: TGCGCCAGCAGCTTGGTTCCGGGTACGCAGTATTTT. Protein: CASSLVPGTQYF.

V and J are TRBV18 and TRBJ1-6, with 8 bases lining up with TRBD1. The V gene's germline CDR1 is KGHSH and CDR2 LQKENI. This CDR3 has 16 amino acids. With 6 bases clipped from V and 1 base from J, the junction kept 5 bases outside the gene matches. The CDR3 loop reads CASSDQGASYNSPLHF. The CDR3 DNA reads TGTGCCAGCTCGGACCAGGGGGCTTCCTATAATTCACCCCTCCACTTT.

This clonotype was counted between two and nine times. The V gene is TRBV27, the J gene TRBJ2-7; 7 nucleotides agree with TRBD2. There are 14 residues in the CDR3. V lost 3 bases to trimming and J lost 4 bases; unmatched junction nucleotides: 6. Per the germline V gene, CDR1 is MNHEY and CDR2 is SMNVEV (reference sequence). CDR3 coding DNA: TGTGCCAGCAGTTTCCGGCAGGGAGGGTACGAGCAGTACTTC. Its translation: CASSFRQGGYEQYF.

This clonotype was recorded a few times. This chain joins TRBV29-1 and TRBJ2-1, with D possibly TRBD1 on 5 matching bases. Germline V gene data show CDR1 as SQVTM and CDR2 as ANQGSEA. Trimming cost V 3 bases and J 7 bases, with 13 bases left between them. The CDR3 is made up of 13 amino acids. As DNA, the CDR3 is TGCAGCGTTGACAGGGTATCTCGTAATGAGCAGTTCTTC. This codes for CSVDRVSRNEQFF.

The V gene is TRBV12-5, the J gene TRBJ2-6; D not certain. This CDR3 is 17 amino acids long. CDR1 LGHNT and CDR2 FRNRAP come from the germline V gene. V lost 0 bases and J 0 bases, leaving 9 bases between the germline ends. The CDR3 nucleotides are TGTGCTAGTGGTTTGGTACAAATGTCCTCTGGGGCCAACGTCCTGACTTTC. The encoded protein is CASGLVQMSSGANVLTF.

In this sample, this clonotype turned up a few times. This chain links TRBV20-1 with TRBJ2-7; D is unclear. This CDR3 is built from 11 residues. V shed 6 bases and J shed 5 bases, with 11 bases lying between them. Germline CDR1 and CDR2: DFQATT and SNEGSKA (reference sequence). CDR3 sequence reads: CSAFGWDEQYF. CDR3 coding DNA: TGCAGTGCCTTTGGATGGGACGAGCAGTACTTC.

The chain couples TRBV7-9 to TRBJ2-5; D gene unclear. The V end was cut by 5 bases, the J end by 3 bases, with 16 bases between. This CDR3 region has 15 residues. Germline loops: CDR1 SEHNR, CDR2 FQNEAQ (reference sequence). The DNA of the CDR3 is TGTGCCAGCAGCCCAACGCTCACGGCCAAAGAGACCCAGTACTTC. Translating it yields CASSPTLTAKETQYF.

This clonotype appeared a few times. This sequence joins TRBV9 and TRBJ1-1, with D possibly matching TRBD1 (5 bases). Germline CDR1 is SGDLS and CDR2 is YYNGEE. The CDR3 runs 15 residues. V lost 3 bases and J lost 3, with 15 bases in between. DNA of the CDR3: TGTGCCAGCAGCGCCCGAGGTGGGGCCCACACTGAAGCTTTCTTT. This gives the protein CASSARGGAHTEAFF.

This clonotype was found a few times. This chain uses TRBV5-1 with TRBJ1-1; no firm D call. The CDR3 is 13 residues long. Germline CDR1 reads SGHRS; CDR2 reads YFSETQ. Trimming took 6 bases from V and 5 from J, leaving 14 bases between them. This CDR3 is CASTDSPGTEAFF. The CDR3 region has the DNA TGCGCCAGCACAGACTCACCGGGAACTGAAGCTTTCTTT.

This clonotype was picked up a small number of times. The chain combines TRBV7-6 with TRBJ2-4, with TRBD2 identical over 11 bases. In germline, CDR1 is SGHVS, CDR2 FNYEAQ. With 5 bases clipped from V and 0 bases from J, the junction kept 6 bases outside the gene matches. The CDR3 loop spans 17 amino acids. Here the CDR3 reads CASSQGTSGLAKNIQYF. CDR3 nucleotide sequence: TGTGCCAGCAGCCAGGGGACTAGCGGTCTAGCCAAAAACATTCAGTACTTC.